These 15 T cell receptor beta chains were all obtained from the same sample, sequenced in a study of blood T cell repertoires in COVID-19. The repertoire was sequenced with immunoSEQ multiplex PCR; TCRdb's copy has only in-frame clones and lacks some. Of over 120,000 clones listed, around 87% are singletons. The sample consisted of PBMCs or T cells enriched from blood (not recorded which). These receptors all come from a man between 60 and 70 years old who had recovered from COVID-19.

This clone was detected a few times. The V call is TRBV29-1, the J call TRBJ2-7; 10 nucleotides align to TRBD1. The CDR3 has 14 amino acids. With V trimmed by 4 bases and J by 5 bases, 8 bases remained unmatched. From germline, CDR1 is SQVTM and CDR2 ANQGSEA. As DNA, the CDR3 is TGCAGCGTTGCTGGGGACAGGGGCCGTAACGAGCAGTACTTC. Its translation is CSVAGDRGRNEQYF.

The chain recombines TRBV5-8 with TRBJ1-1; D is possibly TRBD1 (6 bases). The CDR3 covers 15 residues. CDR1 SGHTS and CDR2 YDEGEE come from the germline V gene. V was clipped by 4 bases and J by 0 bases, with 13 bases between them. The CDR3 loop is CASSTGQTMNTEAFF. As DNA, the CDR3 is TGTGCCAGCAGCACAGGACAGACTATGAACACTGAAGCTTTCTTT.

This clone was found once. The V and J genes are TRBV5-1 and TRBJ1-1, with unresolved D. Trimming pared 0 bases from V and 4 bases from J, leaving 10 bases between. The CDR3 runs 14 residues. Germline CDR1 reads SGHRS; CDR2 reads YFSETQ. This CDR3 is CASSLDPGGTEAFF. The CDR3 nucleotides read TGCGCCAGCAGCTTGGATCCGGGAGGCACTGAAGCTTTCTTT. Variable domain in full (rest from reference TRBV5-1 and TRBJ1-1): KAGVTQTPRYLIKTRGQQVTLSCSPISGHRSVSWYQQTPGQGLQFLFEYFSETQRNKGNFPGRFSGRQFSNSRSEMNVSTLELGDSALYLCASSLDPGGTEAFFGQGTRLTVV.

The chain has TRBV15 and TRBJ1-5, with 9 bases lining up with TRBD1. Germline trimming cut 5 bases from V and 6 bases from J; bases unmatched to any gene: 11. The germline gives CDR1 LNHNV, CDR2 YYDKDF (reference sequence). This CDR3 comprises 16 residues. The CDR3 nucleotides read TGTGCCACCAGCTTCCGAGGACAGGGGACTCGTCAGCCCCAGCATTTT. It encodes CATSFRGQGTRQPQHF.

V usage is TRBV6-5 and J usage is TRBJ1-1; 7 bases are shared with TRBD1. The CDR3 contains 13 residues. From germline, CDR1 is MNHEY and CDR2 SVGAGI. V lost 6 bases and J lost 4; bases outside the gene matches: 5. This CDR3 is CASRFAGGTEAFF. CDR3 nucleotide sequence: TGTGCCAGCAGATTCGCAGGGGGCACTGAAGCTTTCTTT.

V is TRBV2 and J is TRBJ2-5; 8 nucleotides line up with TRBD2. The V gene's germline CDR1 is SNHLY and CDR2 FYNNEI. After removal of 2 bases from V and 5 bases from J, the junction contained 7 bases not matched to a gene. The CDR3 contains 15 residues. The CDR3 DNA sequence: TGTGCCAGCAGTGAATTAAGCGGGAGAATCGAGACCCAGTACTTC. Translated: CASSELSGRIETQYF.

The chain recombines TRBV29-1 with TRBJ2-1, with D possibly matching TRBD1 (6 bases). This CDR3 is 11 amino acids long. V lost 4 bases and J 10 bases, leaving 11 bases between the germline ends. Germline V gene sequence: CDR1 SQVTM, CDR2 ANQGSEA. The CDR3 loop reads CSVVGAGEQFF. The DNA for the CDR3 is TGCAGCGTTGTGGGGGCAGGAGAGCAGTTCTTC.

The rearrangement joins TRBV3-1 (or the pseudogene TRBV3-2) to TRBJ2-7; 16 nucleotides line up with TRBD2. The CDR3 has 19 residues. The V segment lost 2 bases and the J segment 3 bases; nucleotides outside the gene matches: 10. The V gene's germline CDR1 is LGHDT and CDR2 YNNKEL (reference sequence). The CDR3, as DNA: TGTGCCAGCAGCCAACTCGGGACTAGCGGGGGGGATACCCTCTACGAGCAGTACTTC. It specifies CASSQLGTSGGDTLYEQYF.

Only one count was recorded for this clone. V gene TRBV28 combines with J gene TRBJ2-3, with 7 bases fitting TRBD2. J gave up 2 bases and V 2 bases, and 4 bases lay outside the gene matches. Germline V gives CDR1 MDHEN, CDR2 SYDVKM. This CDR3 region has 15 residues. CDR3 residues: CASSLGLADTDTQYF. The CDR3 nucleotides are TGTGCCAGCAGTTTAGGGCTAGCGGACACAGATACGCAGTATTTT.

V usage is TRBV19 and J usage is TRBJ1-1, with a weak D call TRBD1 (5 bases). V lost 9 bases and J 6 bases, leaving 17 bases between the germline ends. This CDR3 contains 13 residues. CDR1 LNHDA and CDR2 SQIVND come from the germline V gene (reference sequence). CDR3 loop: CASSTVQGAEAFF. The CDR3 nucleotides read TGTGCCAGCTCGACAGTTCAGGGCGCTGAAGCTTTCTTT.

This clone was counted only a few times. This chain uses TRBV28 with TRBJ2-5; 7 nucleotides agree with TRBD2. The J segment lost 4 bases and the V segment lost 4 bases, leaving 9 bases of the junction unmatched. The CDR3 length is 15 residues. Germline assignment: CDR1 MDHEN and CDR2 SYDVKM. CDR3 region: CASSSPGGSAETQYF. Written as DNA, the CDR3 is TGTGCCAGCAGTTCTCCGGGAGGATCGGCAGAGACCCAGTACTTC.

This clone was seen just once. The chain couples TRBV10-3 to TRBJ1-2, with D tentatively TRBD1 (6 bases). The germline V gene has CDR1 ENHRY and CDR2 SYGVKD. The CDR3 is 12 amino acids. V was pared by 6 bases and J by 6 bases, with 11 bases between. The CDR3: CAISEDSDGYTF. In nucleotides, the CDR3 is TGTGCCATCAGCGAGGACAGTGATGGCTACACCTTC.

This clone has only one observation. This chain connects TRBV4-1 to TRBJ2-2, with 10 nucleotides matching TRBD1. The CDR3 covers 18 residues. Germline loops: CDR1 MGHRA, CDR2 YSYEKL. With 1 base clipped from V and 6 bases from J, the junction kept 11 bases outside the gene matches. The CDR3: CASSQGLAGTGAPGELFF. The CDR3 coding sequence is TGCGCCAGCAGCCAAGGTTTGGCCGGGACAGGGGCCCCCGGGGAGCTGTTTTTT.

This rearrangement joins TRBV9 to TRBJ2-7, with D hard to call. This CDR3 has 15 amino acids. Germline CDR1 is SGDLS and CDR2 is YYNGEE. V was cut by 4 bases and J by 2 bases, with 16 bases left in between. The CDR3 protein is CASSSSHGVAYEQYF. The CDR3, as DNA: TGTGCCAGCAGCTCCTCTCACGGAGTAGCCTACGAGCAGTACTTC.

The chain links TRBV28 to TRBJ1-4, with D perhaps TRBD1 (5 bases). There are 17 residues in the CDR3. V lost 5 bases and J 8 bases, leaving 24 bases between the germline ends. The germline gives CDR1 MDHEN, CDR2 SYDVKM. CDR3 residues: CASSPMGGGIIGEKLFF. CDR3 coding DNA: TGTGCCAGCAGTCCGATGGGCGGGGGGATAATCGGAGAAAAACTGTTTTTT.